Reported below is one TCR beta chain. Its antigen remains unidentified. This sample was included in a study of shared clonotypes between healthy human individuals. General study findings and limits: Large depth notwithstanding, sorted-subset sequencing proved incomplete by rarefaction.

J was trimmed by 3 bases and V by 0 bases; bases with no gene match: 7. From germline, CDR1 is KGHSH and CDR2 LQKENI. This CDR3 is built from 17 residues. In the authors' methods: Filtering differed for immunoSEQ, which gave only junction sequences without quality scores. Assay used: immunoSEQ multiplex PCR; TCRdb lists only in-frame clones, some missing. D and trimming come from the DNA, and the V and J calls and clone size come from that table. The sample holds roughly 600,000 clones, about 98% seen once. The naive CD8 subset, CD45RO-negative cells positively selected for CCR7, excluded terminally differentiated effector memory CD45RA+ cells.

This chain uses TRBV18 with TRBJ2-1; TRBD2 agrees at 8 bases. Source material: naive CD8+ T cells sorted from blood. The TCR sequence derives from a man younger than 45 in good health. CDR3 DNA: TGTGCCAGCTCACCACCATTAGCGGGACATCTCTACAATGAGCAGTTCTTC. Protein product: CASSPPLAGHLYNEQFF.